This entry lists 21 T cell receptor beta chains sequenced from one sample in a study of T cells expressing NK-cell markers. TCRdb processed the 5' RACE reads again and assigns one entry to each CDR3 protein, with no DNA. Its listing shows roughly 150,000 distinct CDR3 sequences. Sequencing was performed on blood T cells: a sorted CD56 or NKG2C T cell subset, CD4+ or CD8+ T cells, or bulk PBMC T cells (not recorded which). The receptors come from a woman between 18 and 69 years old in good health.

V gene TRBV21-1 combines with J gene TRBJ1-4. TRBV21-1 is a pseudogene. This CDR3 contains 12 residues. The CDR3 region is CASRRNNEKLFF.

The CDR3 sequence is CASSLVGLAGGPAKNIQYF. The chain combines TRBV12-3 or TRBV12-4 with TRBJ2-4; TCRdb selects TRBD2, and the lack of DNA leaves this call unchecked. The CDR3 contains 19 residues.

The J gene is TRBJ2-7, the V gene TRBV5-1; TCRdb lists TRBD2, though no DNA is available to test this call. The CDR3 sequence is 17 residues long. CDR1 is SGHRS and CDR2 is YFSETQ in the germline V gene. The CDR3 reads CASSLAFGLAGEYEQYF.

The chain uses TRBV12-3 or TRBV12-4 and TRBJ1-6; with no DNA, the TCRdb D assignment of TRBD1 cannot be verified. CDR3 length equals 14 residues. The chain's CDR3 is CASTETGMNSPLHF.

The chain is built from TRBV2 and TRBJ1-4; TCRdb designates TRBD1, a call that cannot be tested without DNA. CDR3 length: 14 amino acids. Germline V gene lookup returns CDR1 SNHLY and CDR2 FYNNEI. This CDR3 reads CASSADRGQEKLFF.

The J gene is TRBJ1-2, the V gene TRBV29-1. Germline V gives CDR1 SQVTM, CDR2 ANQGSEA. This CDR3 spans 14 amino acids. The CDR3 spells CSVEEQLLNYGYTF.

V and J are TRBV20-1 and TRBJ2-1. Looked up from germline, CDR1 is DFQATT and CDR2 is SNEGSKA (reference sequence). This CDR3 has 11 amino acids. CDR3 loop: CSAARGDEQFF.

V usage is TRBV19 and J usage is TRBJ1-5. The CDR3 is made up of 15 amino acids. CDR1 and CDR2 (germline): LNHDA, SQIVND (reference sequence). The CDR3 sequence is CASGVTRELHQPQHF.

The V gene is TRBV27, the J gene TRBJ2-5; the TCRdb D gene call, TRBD2, has no DNA to confirm it. The CDR3 extends over 16 amino acids. Per the germline V gene, CDR1 is MNHEY and CDR2 is SMNVEV (reference sequence). CDR3 sequence: CASSFGRTSGMGTQYF.

V and J are TRBV7-9 and TRBJ2-7. The CDR3 length is 15 residues. Germline-derived CDR1 and CDR2 are SEHNR and FQNEAQ (reference sequence). CDR3 sequence reads: CASSTTGGQLYEQYF.

The chain employs TRBV5-5 and TRBJ2-2; with no DNA, the TCRdb D assignment of TRBD2 cannot be verified. Germline CDR1 and CDR2: SGHKS and YYEKEE (reference sequence). The CDR3 consists of 14 residues. The chain's CDR3 is CASRDYGRRGELFF.

This sequence joins TRBV19 and TRBJ2-3; TCRdb returns TRBD1, unconfirmable since there is no DNA. CDR3 size: 13 residues. CDR1 is LNHDA and CDR2 is SQIVND in the germline V gene (reference sequence). The CDR3 sequence: CATARGYTDTQYF.

The chain employs TRBV9 and TRBJ2-5; absent DNA, TCRdb's TRBD1 call cannot be checked. The CDR3 extends over 17 amino acids. Germline assignment: CDR1 SGDLS and CDR2 YYNGEE. CDR3 amino acids: CASSVGYGGRQEETQYF. The complete variable domain, with remaining parts taken from reference TRBV9 and TRBJ2-5, reads DSGVTQTPKHLITATGQRVTLRCSPRSGDLSVYWYQQSLDQGLQFLIQYYNGEERAKGNILERFSAQQFPDLHSELNLSSLELGDSALYFCASSVGYGGRQEETQYFGPGTRLLVL.

The chain uses TRBV9 and TRBJ1-2; the D call of TRBD1 rests on TCRdb alone, since no DNA is present to check it. CDR3 length: 13 residues. CDR1 SGDLS and CDR2 YYNGEE come from the germline V gene. This chain's CDR3 is CASRNDWGYGYTF. The whole variable domain, filled in from reference TRBV9 and TRBJ1-2, reads DSGVTQTPKHLITATGQRVTLRCSPRSGDLSVYWYQQSLDQGLQFLIQYYNGEERAKGNILERFSAQQFPDLHSELNLSSLELGDSALYFCASRNDWGYGYTFGSGTRLTVV.

The V and J genes are TRBV5-1 and TRBJ2-5. The CDR3 loop spans 15 amino acids. Looked up from germline, CDR1 is SGHRS and CDR2 is YFSETQ. The CDR3 loop reads CASSLFGDTAETQYF.

This chain uses TRBV5-1 with TRBJ1-1. This CDR3 has 14 amino acids. Germline CDR1 reads SGHRS; CDR2 reads YFSETQ. CDR3: CASSLIGERTEAFF.

This chain uses TRBV7-3 with TRBJ2-1; the TCRdb call, TRBD2, lacks DNA for checking. The CDR3 has 16 residues. Germline loops: CDR1 SGHTA, CDR2 FQGTGA. The CDR3 protein is CASSQSRASGYNEQFF.

V is TRBV3-1 and J is TRBJ2-3; TCRdb's assignment of TRBD1 cannot be checked, as there is no DNA. The CDR3 consists of 18 residues. The germline gives CDR1 LGHDT, CDR2 YNNKEL (reference sequence). The CDR3 reads CASSHPRAGGPSTDTQYF.

The chain carries TRBV5-1 and TRBJ1-2. CDR3 length: 14 amino acids. From germline, CDR1 is SGHRS and CDR2 YFSETQ. CDR3 loop: CASSLAEANYGYTF.

The chain has TRBV12-3 or TRBV12-4 and TRBJ2-1; TCRdb's D call of TRBD1 is untestable without DNA. This CDR3 region has 15 residues. The CDR3 protein is CASSTGHSSYNEQFF.

CDR3 amino acids: CASSRQGVGETQYF. The genes are TRBV2 and TRBJ2-5; checking the TCRdb D call of TRBD1 is not possible without DNA. The CDR3 sequence is 14 residues long. Germline V CDR1 and CDR2: SNHLY, FYNNEI.